The 22 T cell receptor beta chains given below trace back to one sample, sequenced in a study of blood T cells in healthy people across ages. A second PCR, run for roughly 7 to 12 cycles, used a sample-barcoded 5' primer plus a J-beta primer mix. TCRdb redid the calling of the 5' RACE reads with MiXCR, one entry per CDR3 protein. The sample includes fewer than 950,000 distinct CDR3 sequences, approximately 35% of them seen just once. What was sequenced was blood. Receptors were obtained from a man aged 18 to 29 in good health.

The rearrangement joins TRBV28 to TRBJ2-5; maybe TRBD1 (5 bases). There are 15 residues in the CDR3. Trimming shortened V by 1 base and J by 7 bases, and 16 bases separated the two germline ends. Germline V gene lookup returns CDR1 MDHEN and CDR2 SYDVKM. CDR3 DNA: TGTGCCAGCAGTTTATTGACAGCCTCTCGAGGGACCCAGTACTTC. This gives the protein CASSLLTASRGTQYF.

This chain joins TRBV10-3 and TRBJ2-2; TRBD2 matches 10 bases. Germline-derived CDR1 and CDR2 are ENHRY and SYGVKD. The V segment lost 4 bases and the J segment 2 bases; nucleotides outside the gene matches: 1. This CDR3 has 15 residues. The CDR3 bases are TGTGCCATCAGTGGGACTAGCGGTAACACCGGGGAGCTGTTTTTT. It codes for CAISGTSGNTGELFF.

This clonotype was seen repeatedly, ten times or more. The rearrangement joins TRBV12-3 or TRBV12-4 to TRBJ2-1; tentatively, D is TRBD2 (5 bases). The V end was cut by 6 bases, the J end by 3 bases, with 12 bases between. This CDR3 has 14 residues. CDR3 coding DNA: TGTGCCAGCAGCCCTGCTAGCCACTACAATGAGCAGTTCTTC. It yields the protein CASSPASHYNEQFF.

This clonotype was seen repeatedly, ten times or more. This chain connects TRBV7-2 to TRBJ2-3; 7 nucleotides line up with TRBD1. J lost 0 bases, V lost 3 bases, and 3 bases had no gene match. This CDR3 is built from 15 residues. Germline assignment: CDR1 SGHTA and CDR2 FQGNSA. The CDR3 protein is CASSFGTASTDTQYF. DNA of the CDR3: TGTGCCAGCAGCTTCGGGACAGCCAGCACAGATACGCAGTATTTT.

The rearrangement links TRBV6-6 to TRBJ1-1; D may be TRBD1 (6 bases). V shed 5 bases and J shed 11 bases, with 12 bases lying between them. CDR3 size: 11 residues. Germline CDR1 MNHNY, CDR2 SVGAGI (reference sequence). CDR3 DNA: TGTGCCAGCAGTGCACAGGGCTCGGCTTTCTTT. This encodes CASSAQGSAFF.

V usage is TRBV7-3 and J usage is TRBJ1-1; D is unresolved. Per the germline V gene, CDR1 is SGHTA and CDR2 is FQGTGA. This CDR3 has 13 amino acids. V lost 8 bases and J 6 bases, leaving 16 bases between the germline ends. CDR3: CASGPSASAEAFF. CDR3 in DNA: TGTGCCAGCGGTCCAAGTGCGAGTGCTGAAGCTTTCTTT.

This clonotype appeared a few times. V gene TRBV6-2 or TRBV6-3 combines with J gene TRBJ2-5; D is undetermined. Per the germline V gene, CDR1 is MNHEY and CDR2 is SVGEGT. This CDR3 is built from 12 residues. Trimming removed 0 bases at V and 7 bases at J, with 6 bases between. CDR3 bases: TGTGCCAGCAGTTACTCCTCGGGGACCCAGTACTTC. It is translated as CASSYSSGTQYF.

The sample holds many counts of this clonotype. This chain joins TRBV4-1 and TRBJ2-5, with D hard to call. Trimming left V 3 bases short and J 3 bases short, with 2 bases between. From germline, CDR1 is MGHRA and CDR2 YSYEKL. This CDR3 has 11 amino acids. The CDR3 DNA reads as TGCGCCAGCAGCCAGGAAGAGACCCAGTACTTC. Its translation: CASSQEETQYF.

The chain joins TRBV3-1 to TRBJ2-6; D gene uncertain. Germline V lookup: CDR1 LGHDT, CDR2 YNNKEL (reference sequence). This CDR3 is 17 amino acids long. V lost 0 bases and J 2 bases, leaving 11 bases between the germline ends. CDR3 sequence reads: CASSQDPGRTGANVLTF. The CDR3 DNA reads as TGTGCCAGCAGCCAAGATCCCGGCAGGACTGGGGCCAACGTCCTGACTTTC. Complete variable domain (other parts from reference TRBV3-1 and TRBJ2-6): DTAVSQTPKYLVTQMGNDKSIKCEQNLGHDTMYWYKQDSKKFLKIMFSYNNKELIINETVPNRFSPKSPDKAHLNLHINSLELGDSAVYFCASSQDPGRTGANVLTFGAGSRLTVL.

The rearrangement joins TRBV5-1 to TRBJ1-1; no definite D call. The ends were cut back, 4 bases at V and 3 bases at J, with 13 bases in the middle. The CDR3 extends over 14 amino acids. CDR1 SGHRS and CDR2 YFSETQ come from the germline V gene. This chain's CDR3 is CASSLGTADTEAFF. CDR3 coding DNA: TGCGCCAGCAGCCTGGGCACCGCGGACACTGAAGCTTTCTTT.

The genes are TRBV7-2 and TRBJ2-5; weak D call: TRBD2 (6 bases). V lost 0 bases to trimming and J lost 11 bases, with 19 bases between them. This CDR3 is 15 amino acids long. Germline loops: CDR1 SGHTA, CDR2 FQGNSA. The CDR3 spells CASSLARGSRDEQYF. CDR3 DNA: TGTGCCAGCAGCTTAGCTCGGGGGTCGAGGGATGAGCAGTACTTC.

The chain recombines TRBV11-2 with TRBJ2-2; 8 nucleotides line up with TRBD2. The CDR3 loop spans 13 amino acids. Germline CDR1 SGHAT, CDR2 FQNNGV. V dropped 10 bases and J dropped 1; count of bases not matched to a gene: 2. The CDR3 loop is CATRGVNTGELFF. The CDR3 DNA is TGTGCCACGCGGGGGGTGAACACCGGGGAGCTGTTTTTT.

As concerns this clonotype: Germline is not matched at one junction end, which may reflect a read error. V usage is TRBV7-3 and J usage is TRBJ2-3; 11 positions match TRBD2. CDR1 is SGHTA, CDR2 FQGTGA, per germline. The CDR3 is 15 residues long. The CDR3 nucleotides read TGTGCCAGCAGTTTAAGGGCTAGCGGGGGGGATACGCAGTATTTT. This sequence encodes CASSLRASGGDTQYF.

The table lists this clonotype with a few counts. The genes are TRBV7-2 and TRBJ2-4, with D maybe TRBD1 (6 bases). Germline CDR1 reads SGHTA; CDR2 reads FQGNSA. V was shortened by 5 bases and J by 3 bases, with 20 bases between the two germline ends. The CDR3 totals 17 residues. The CDR3 coding sequence is TGTGCCAGCAGCCTGCTAACAGGGTTGGAGGTCAAAAACATTCAGTACTTC. The encoded protein is CASSLLTGLEVKNIQYF.

This rearrangement joins TRBV7-9 to TRBJ2-5, with 9 positions matching TRBD2. The germline V gene has CDR1 SEHNR and CDR2 FQNEAQ (reference sequence). The CDR3 is 16 residues long. V was clipped by 1 base and J by 0 bases; unmatched bases: 3. This chain's CDR3 is CASSLGVAGDQETQYF. The CDR3 DNA sequence: TGTGCCAGCAGCTTAGGAGTAGCGGGGGACCAAGAGACCCAGTACTTC.

This chain links TRBV20-1 with TRBJ1-5, with D tentatively TRBD1 (6 bases). This CDR3 region has 16 residues. Germline V gene data show CDR1 as DFQATT and CDR2 as SNEGSKA (reference sequence). The germline V and J ends were trimmed by 4 bases and 0 bases, with 16 bases remaining between them. CDR3 residues: CSATGQKGSSNQPQHF. Written as DNA, the CDR3 is TGCAGTGCTACTGGACAGAAAGGATCTAGCAATCAGCCCCAGCATTTT.

This clonotype was counted a few times. The genes are TRBV12-3 or TRBV12-4 and TRBJ2-7; D perhaps matches TRBD2 (5 bases). V was pared by 3 bases and J by 2 bases, with 11 bases between. The CDR3 has 14 residues. DNA for the CDR3: TGTGCCAGCAGTTTCTCCGGGATTCCCTACGAGCAGTACTTC. Its translation: CASSFSGIPYEQYF.

Written as DNA, the CDR3 is TGTGCCAGCACGGTAGCGGGGAGGGCAGATACGCAGTATTTT. It specifies CASTVAGRADTQYF. The chain links TRBV12-3 or TRBV12-4 to TRBJ2-3; TRBD2 agrees at 8 bases. The V and J ends lost 7 bases and 4 bases, in that order; junction bases with no gene match: 7. The CDR3 length is 14 residues.

This clonotype was seen at least ten times. J is TRBJ2-1 and V is TRBV6-2 or TRBV6-3, with D unresolved. V lost 7 bases and J 4 bases, leaving 14 bases between the germline ends. Germline CDR1 is MNHEY and CDR2 is SVGEGT. The CDR3 is 14 residues long. Here the CDR3 reads CASTEPWAYNEQFF. CDR3 in DNA: TGTGCCAGCACCGAACCTTGGGCATACAATGAGCAGTTCTTC.

The CDR3 region is CASSWGQGENQPQHF. Written as DNA, the CDR3 is TGTGCCAGCAGTTGGGGACAGGGAGAGAATCAGCCCCAGCATTTT. The chain links TRBV28 to TRBJ1-5; the match to TRBD1 covers 9 bases. V trimming: 4 bases; J trimming: 4 bases; junction bases outside the gene matches: 5. Germline CDR1 is MDHEN and CDR2 is SYDVKM. The CDR3 runs 15 residues.

This clonotype was found a few times. The rearrangement joins TRBV20-1 to TRBJ1-5, with D tentatively TRBD1 (5 bases). The ends were cut back, 1 base at V and 0 bases at J, with 7 bases in the middle. The length of the CDR3 is 14 residues. The germline V gene has CDR1 DFQATT and CDR2 SNEGSKA (reference sequence). Here the CDR3 DNA reads TGCAGTGCTAGAGGACAGAATAGCAATCAGCCCCAGCATTTT. This codes for CSARGQNSNQPQHF.

Many counts were recorded for this clonotype. The chain combines TRBV5-1 with TRBJ2-4; 7 nucleotides align to TRBD1. Germline CDR1 and CDR2: SGHRS and YFSETQ. This CDR3 has 14 amino acids. The trim removed 3 bases at V and 9 bases at J, leaving 9 bases unmatched. The CDR3 sequence: CASSSGTVVGIQYF. CDR3 nucleotide sequence: TGCGCCAGCAGCTCCGGGACAGTTGTCGGCATTCAGTACTTC.